This T cell receptor (beta chain) was obtained from a study of CD8+ T cells in alopecia areata. Study-level points and caveats: Tofacitinib significantly lowered scalp clonality and expanded CD8+ clones among the top 100.

The treatment is: oral pan-JAK inhibitor, 5-10 mg twice daily. RNA, once extracted, was reverse transcribed into cDNA for use as the sequencing template. Sequencing was performed with immunoSEQ multiplex PCR; in TCRdb, only in-frame clones are kept and a portion is missing. The repertoire holds a few hundred thousand clones, with roughly two fifths as singletons. This CDR3 has 14 residues. With 1 base removed from V and 4 bases from J, the gap between germline ends came to 9 bases. The V gene's germline CDR1 is SGHTA and CDR2 FQGTGA. A word on this clone: Its antigen is unknown.

The sample in question was CD4+ T cells sorted from blood, obtained at week 34, from a patient treated with tofacitinib. This TCR came from a human donor with alopecia areata. The gene calls are TRBV7-3 and TRBJ2-3, with no clear D. This CDR3 is CASSLSGGPDTQYF. Here the CDR3 DNA reads TGTGCCAGCAGCTTAAGTGGCGGCCCAGATACGCAGTATTTT. The full variable domain, completed using reference TRBV7-3 and TRBJ2-3, is GAGVSQTPSNKVTEKGKYVELRCDPISGHTALYWYRQSLGQGPEFLIYFQGTGAADDSGLPNDRFFAVRPEGSVSTLKIQRTERGDSAVYLCASSLSGGPDTQYFGPGTRLTVL.